The TCR beta chain under discussion was sequenced for a study of T cells expressing NK-cell markers. Study context: From sorted CD3+CD56+NKG2C+, CD3+CD56+NKG2C- and CD3+CD56-NKG2C+ T cells came the TCR beta repertoires. Study-level findings and limits: For a few donors, these clonotypes were likewise the leading ones in the CD3+CD56-NKG2C+ fraction.

The authors made TCR beta cDNA libraries by 5'RACE template switching. This switching added a universal primer site and UMIs. Each CDR3 protein gets one entry in TCRdb, which reprocessed the 5' RACE reads and gives no DNA. This specimen shows 300,000 or so distinct CDR3 sequences; the ten leading clones hold more than 3.5%. A word on this clonotype: What it binds is not known.

This CDR3 comprises 15 residues. The V and J genes are TRBV12-3 or TRBV12-4 and TRBJ1-3; the TRBD1 assignment by TCRdb is unverifiable without DNA. The receptor was derived from a woman between 18 and 75 years old in good health. Source material: blood T cells: a sorted CD56 or NKG2C T cell subset, CD4+ or CD8+ T cells, or bulk PBMC T cells (not recorded which). CDR3 residues: CASSQTGVGGNTIYF.